This T cell receptor (beta chain) stems from a study of OX40 agonist ivuxolimab in advanced cancers. Study overall: Ivuxolimab is a fully human IgG2 antibody that activates OX40 (CD134). The study enrolled dose-escalation patients with hepatocellular carcinoma, melanoma, renal cell or head and neck cancer. Study findings and constraints: Averaged across samples, CD8+ T cells carried more expanded clones than CD4+ did.

About this clone itself: Its antigen is unknown.

Sequencing used immunoSEQ multiplex PCR; TCRdb keeps in-frame clones, though not all of them. This table has some 16,000 clones, 77% appearing once. The ends were cut back, 4 bases at V and 7 bases at J, with 8 bases in the middle. Germline V gene lookup returns CDR1 SGHVS and CDR2 FQNEAQ. This CDR3 spans 11 amino acids. Sample: CD4+ or CD8+ T cells sorted from blood, taken in a trial of the OX40 agonist ivuxolimab. The chain is built from TRBV7-8 and TRBJ2-7; unclear D gene. The TCR sequence derives from an adult with an advanced solid tumor such as melanoma, head and neck, liver or kidney cancer. The chain's CDR3 is CASSWKEEQYF. The CDR3 region has the DNA TGTGCCAGCAGCTGGAAAGAGGAGCAGTACTTC.